This TCR beta chain emerged from a study of control samples from healthy donors and cancer patients. Ten or more counts support this clone. Germline loops: CDR1 MNHEY, CDR2 SVGAGI. The CDR3 is made up of 15 amino acids. Trimming stripped 4 bases from V and 2 bases from J, with 15 bases between. The repertoire was sequenced with immunoSEQ multiplex PCR; TCRdb's copy has only in-frame clones and lacks some. The sample consists of approximately 94,000 clones, 85% to 90% of them appearing once. The sample consisted of blood. The V and J genes are TRBV6-5 and TRBJ2-7; either TRBD1 or TRBD2 may supply D (5 bases each). This clonotype was sampled from a woman in her forties or fifties in good health. The CDR3 region is CASSSTREGTYEQYF. DNA for the CDR3: TGTGCCAGCAGTTCCACCAGAGAGGGGACCTACGAGCAGTACTTC.